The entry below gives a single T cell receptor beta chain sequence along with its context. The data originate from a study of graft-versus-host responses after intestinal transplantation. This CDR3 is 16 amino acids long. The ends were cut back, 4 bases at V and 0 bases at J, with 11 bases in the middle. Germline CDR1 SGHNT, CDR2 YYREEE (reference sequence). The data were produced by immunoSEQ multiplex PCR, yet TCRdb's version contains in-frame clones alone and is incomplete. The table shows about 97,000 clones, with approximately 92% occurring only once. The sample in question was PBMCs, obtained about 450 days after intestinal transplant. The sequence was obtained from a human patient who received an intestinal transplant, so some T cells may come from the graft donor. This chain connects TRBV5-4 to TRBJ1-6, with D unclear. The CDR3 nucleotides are TGTGCCAGCAGCCCAAACCCGAGCTCCTATAATTCACCCCTCCACTTT. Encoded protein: CASSPNPSSYNSPLHF.